This T cell receptor (beta chain) originates from a study of blood T cell repertoires in COVID-19. Background on the study: COVID-19 samples, acute and convalescent, were from the United States, Italy and Spain. Nucleic acid was either cDNA or gDNA, and it came from T cells, B-cell-depleted T cells, or PBMCs.

As originally analysed: Amplifying reference gene primers gave estimates of nucleated cell counts. The data were produced by immunoSEQ multiplex PCR, yet TCRdb's version contains in-frame clones alone and is incomplete. V and J calls and clone size follow that table, whereas D and trimming were derived from the DNA. Among about 240,000 clones listed, approximately 85% were seen once. The CDR3 length is 17 residues. In germline, CDR1 is MNHEY, CDR2 SMNVEV (reference sequence). V shed 3 bases and J shed 3 bases, with 19 bases lying between them. The genes are TRBV27 and TRBJ2-3, with D possibly TRBD1 on 6 matching bases. The clonotype comes from a man older than 75 with acute or convalescent COVID-19. What was sequenced was peripheral blood. CDR3 in amino acids: CASSFTTPRGPTDTQYF. The CDR3 bases are TGTGCCAGCAGTTTCACAACCCCCAGGGGCCCTACAGATACGCAGTATTTT.